This entry lists 6 T cell receptor beta chains sequenced from one sample in a study of control samples from healthy donors and cancer patients. Repertoires were generated with immunoSEQ multiplex PCR, while TCRdb's copy carries only in-frame clones and drops some. The sample lists 95,000 to 150,000 clones; about 86% were seen once. Sequencing input: blood. Receptors originate from a man younger than 40 in good health.

Only one count was recorded for this clone. The chain joins TRBV7-9 to TRBJ1-1; D gene ambiguous. In germline, CDR1 is SEHNR, CDR2 FQNEAQ (reference sequence). CDR3 length: 12 residues. Trimming removed 5 bases at V and 4 bases at J, with 8 bases between. CDR3 region: CASSPWSTEAFF. In nucleotides, the CDR3 is TGTGCCAGCAGCCCTTGGTCCACTGAAGCTTTCTTT.

The V gene is TRBV2, the J gene TRBJ1-6; weak D call: TRBD1 (6 bases). Trimming stripped 7 bases from V and 2 bases from J, with 12 bases between. The CDR3 has 15 amino acids. Germline CDR1 and CDR2: SNHLY and FYNNEI. CDR3 in DNA: TGTGCCAGCAAGGCCAGGGGAACCTATAATTCACCCCTCCACTTT. Translated, it gives CASKARGTYNSPLHF.

The chain has TRBV14 and TRBJ1-2, with D uncertain. From germline, CDR1 is SGHDN and CDR2 FVKESK. V lost 0 bases and J lost 8, with 7 bases in between. The CDR3 has 12 residues. The CDR3 region is CASSQDAFGYTF. In DNA form, the CDR3 reads TGTGCCAGCAGCCAAGACGCGTTCGGCTACACCTTC. Together with reference TRBV14 and TRBJ1-2, the CDR3 gives the full variable domain: EAGVTQFPSHSVIEKGQTVTLRCDPISGHDNLYWYRRVMGKEIKFLLHFVKESKQDESGMPNNRFLAERTGGTYSTLKVQPAELEDSGVYFCASSQDAFGYTFGSGTRLTVV.

This chain connects TRBV7-6 to TRBJ2-3; D is tentatively TRBD1 or TRBD2 (6 bases each). The V end was cut by 3 bases, the J end by 2 bases, with 18 bases between. Looked up from germline, CDR1 is SGHVS and CDR2 is FNYEAQ. CDR3 length: 17 residues. CDR3 DNA sequence: TGTGCCAGCAGCTTCCGGGGGCGAGAGGGGTTCACAGATACGCAGTATTTT. Translating gives CASSFRGREGFTDTQYF. The full variable domain, rest sourced from reference TRBV7-6 and TRBJ2-3, is GAGVSQSPRYKVTKRGQDVALRCDPISGHVSLYWYRQALGQGPEFLTYFNYEAQQDKSGLPNDRFSAERPEGSISTLTIQRTEQRDSAMYRCASSFRGREGFTDTQYFGPGTRLTVL.

The J gene is TRBJ1-2, the V gene TRBV24-1; no clear D gene. CDR1 and CDR2 from the germline V gene are KGHDR and SFDVKD. This CDR3 region has 16 residues. V gave up 3 bases and J gave up 0 bases, with 13 bases separating them. The CDR3, as DNA: TGTGCCACCAGTGATCCTTTGGACGGGGCTAACTATGGCTACACCTTC. Translated: CATSDPLDGANYGYTF.

This clone was seen just once. Here the CDR3 reads CATSRDPGGNTEAFF. DNA for the CDR3: TGTGCCACCAGCAGAGACCCGGGAGGGAACACTGAAGCTTTCTTT. This chain uses TRBV15 with TRBJ1-1, with D unclear. The CDR3 spans 15 residues. Germline assignment: CDR1 LNHNV and CDR2 YYDKDF (reference sequence). The V end lost 0 bases, the J end lost 1 base, and 9 bases lay between the germline ends.